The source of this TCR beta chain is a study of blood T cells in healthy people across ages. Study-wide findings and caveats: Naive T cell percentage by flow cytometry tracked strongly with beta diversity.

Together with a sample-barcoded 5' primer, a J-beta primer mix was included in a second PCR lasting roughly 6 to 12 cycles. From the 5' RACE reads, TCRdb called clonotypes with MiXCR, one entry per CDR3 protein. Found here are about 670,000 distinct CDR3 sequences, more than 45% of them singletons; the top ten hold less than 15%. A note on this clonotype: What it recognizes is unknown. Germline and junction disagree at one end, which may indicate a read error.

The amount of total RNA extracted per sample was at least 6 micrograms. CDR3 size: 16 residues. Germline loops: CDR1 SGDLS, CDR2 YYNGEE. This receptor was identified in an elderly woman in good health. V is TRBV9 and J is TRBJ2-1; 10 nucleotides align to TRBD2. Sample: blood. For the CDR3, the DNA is TGTGCCGTCAGCCCGTATAGCGGGAGGTCCTACAATGTGCAGTTCTTC. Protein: CAVSPYSGRSYNVQFF. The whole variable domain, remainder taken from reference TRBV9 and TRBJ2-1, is DSGVTQTPKHLITATGQRVTLRCSPRSGDLSVYWYQQSLDQGLQFLIQYYNGEERAKGNILERFSAQQFPDLHSELNLSSLELGDSALYFCAVSPYSGRSYNVQFFGPGTRLTVL.